This entry is about one TCR beta chain. What antigen it recognizes has not been identified. No base quality information exists; no much larger clone differs at one position. This specimen belongs to a study of cytomegalovirus exposure and HLA in healthy donors (dated by TCRdb to 2015 to 2018). Notes on the research overall: An earlier analysis of several hundred of the donors reported 276 Gb of sequence data and around 100 million unique TCR beta sequences obtained from roughly 180 million T cells. Roughly 300 gigabases of sequencing data and tens of millions of unique TCR sequences made up an early release that covered about 640 HLA-typed donors. Of the roughly 410 genotyped donors, 75% to 85% were placed in the genetic ancestry cluster associated with self-reported Caucasian donors. The aim of the study was to test whether cataloging public T cell receptors could identify signatures of past pathogen exposure. The study used immunosequencing to profile the T cell repertoires of approximately 650 subjects and linked those repertoires to cytomegalovirus serostatus. In addition to the first cohort of roughly 700 subjects, a separate validation cohort of 120 different subjects was used. To predict cytomegalovirus infection status, the study brought together high-throughput TCR immunosequencing, statistical association of individual TCRs with disease status, and machine learning. A later analysis re-analyzed previously published TCR beta repertoires from roughly 600 donors and added high-resolution HLA genotyping to study TCR occurrence patterns. The later analysis used no new phenotypic data to find candidate immune exposures, relying instead on TCR beta sequences and their occurrence across donors. In an earlier analysis of 587 of the donors, high-throughput TCR beta sequencing was used to judge whether each TCR beta V gene segment behaved as functional or pseudogenic. Donor age, sex, ethnicity and CMV serostatus were compiled alongside the repertoire data. A later genetic analysis used genome-wide SNP genotypes for about 65% of the roughly 700 donors, treating that subset as a discovery cohort. All discovery cohort repertoires had been generated using a single sequencing platform. Class I and class II HLA loci were covered by the typing at four-digit resolution. Typing coverage varied by locus: roughly 629-640 donors for A, B, C, DRB1 and DQB1; approximately 520 for DQA1; around 570 for DPA1; roughly 470 for DPB1. Roughly five DR-DQ haplotypes were treated as single units for association and clustering because of strong linkage in the cohort. Among several hundred genotyped donors of the cohort, an average of approximately 240,000 unique TCR beta nucleotide sequences was sequenced per donor, of which about 19% were non-productive. Points the paper makes about the study in general: Compared with the roughly 710-donor mean, donors in an Asian-associated ancestry cluster had fewer N-insertions in productive TCRs, according to a later genetic analysis. In the study, approximately 150 TCR beta chains were listed as associated with cytomegalovirus. According to a later analysis, parvovirus B19, influenza, CMV and Epstein-Barr virus appeared linked to several top co-occurrence clusters. A later genetic analysis associated a missense DCLRE1C variant with V-gene and J-gene trimming of TCR beta chains, and an independent cohort replicated the association. Roughly uniform sequencing depth across donors was assumed in presence/absence analyses, although this assumption may not hold. The classifier was reported to diagnose cytomegalovirus status with high specificity and sensitivity in both the original cohort and the validation cohort. The sequencing pipeline was judged likely to have produced a cluster of highly shared sequence variants as a technical artifact. CMV serostatus was the only immune exposure information available for the cohort. The authors suggested that the approach could potentially be extended to other disease states and immunological phenotypes. In a later analysis, HLA-associated TCR beta chains showed more clonal expansion and lower generation probabilities than non-associated chains that were equally common. A later analysis found that most CMV-associated TCR beta chains appeared HLA-restricted, with HLA associations seemingly driven largely by CMV exposure. At a false discovery rate of 0.05, a later analysis linked about 16,000 TCR beta sequences to specific HLA alleles. Linkage disequilibrium might explain the correlated functional status among segregating V segments, but an unknown experimental factor could not be ruled out. Because the 87-base-pair reads could not distinguish some IMGT-functional V segments, including TRBV6-2 and TRBV6-3, those segments were excluded. A further reported finding was that TCR beta sequences accurately predicted the HLA-A and HLA-B alleles for most subjects in the first cohort. According to a later analysis, TCR association rates differed among HLA loci, with DRB1 alleles showing the most associated TCRs and HLA-C alleles showing the fewest. Strong co-occurrence of HLA alleles, especially DR and DQ, made assigning TCR associations to individual alleles difficult. A few of the identified cytomegalovirus-associated TCR beta chains were confirmed in vitro to be specific for cytomegalovirus antigens. Most TCR sequences were seen in very few donors, while some public TCRs were found in many individuals. The earlier analysis of 587 of the donors excluded some 15 rarely observed V segments, including chromosome 9 orphons, because counts were too low. This cohort had only TCR beta chains sequenced, and the lack of alpha or paired-chain data limited which features could be detected. Because HLA typing was unavailable for some donors at each locus, only the typed subset was used in association tests. An earlier analysis of approximately 530 of the donors showed that most TCR beta V segments appeared in productive rearrangements either about 87% or about 30% of the time, which broadly matched IMGT annotations.

The cohort consisted of 600 to 750 healthy bone marrow donors. All cohort members were sampled while nominally healthy, although unrecorded immune exposures were likely present. The donor was CMV seronegative and was included in the group of a few hundred seronegative cohort members. Every donor gave a peripheral blood sample, and the peripheral blood mononuclear cells from that sample were used for TCR beta sequencing. The Qiagen DNeasy Blood Extraction Kit was used to extract genomic DNA from the blood cell samples. Receptors were amplified or captured by the immunoSEQ multiplex PCR assay. For the multiplex PCR, a mixture combining 60 forward primers for TCR Vbeta segments and 13 reverse primers for TCR Jbeta segments was used. A multiplex PCR assay on genomic DNA amplified the CDR3 region of rearranged TCR beta genes. The amplified TCR beta libraries were sequenced on the Illumina HiSeq System as 87-base-pair reads. The original methods were these. A later analysis counted about 82 million unique TCR beta chains across the 690 or so repertoires, and around 12 million of these chains were shared by at least two donors. A nearest-neighbor algorithm error-corrected the raw reads and collapsed the reads into unique sequences, merging closely related sequences to remove PCR and sequencing errors. CDR3 sequences were aligned to IMGT reference sequences to assign V, D and J gene segments. Each retained sequence needed at least a six-nucleotide match to both a V gene segment and a J gene segment. Rearrangements were called productive when the CDR3 lacked stop codons and stayed in frame with V and J; all others were non-productive. CDR3 was defined according to IMGT convention as the region running from the second conserved V-encoded cysteine to the conserved J-encoded phenylalanine. The earlier analysis of 500 to 750 of the donors excluded any sequence lacking an unambiguous match to a single V gene segment. In an earlier analysis of several hundred of the donors, V segments were called functional above 56.7% productive rearrangements and were called segregating when the between-donor standard deviation exceeded 5%. To diagnose cytomegalovirus status from the catalog of TCR beta chain sequences, a statistical classification framework was built. V and J gene assignment, in a later analysis, came from comparing TCR nucleotide sequences with IMGT/GENE-DB human TR gene sequences. The TCRdist pipeline was used in a later analysis to assign CDR3 sequences and most-parsimonious VDJ recombination scenarios. In a later analysis, each TCR beta chain was defined by its CDR3 amino acid sequence together with its V-gene family, and reads lacking a unique V-gene family were excluded. To address suspected cross-contamination and a sequencing artifact, a later analysis removed 450 to 700 highly shared, low-generation-probability nucleotide sequences. A later analysis calculated a clonal expansion index for each public chain from normalized within-repertoire ranks of inferred template counts. In a later analysis, generation probabilities were computed with a VDJ recombination model fitted to out-of-frame rearrangements, and the resulting probabilities were checked against IGoR. In a later analysis, TCR-TCR, TCR-HLA and TCR-CMV co-occurrence was scored with hypergeometric tests, and a repertoire-size bias correction was applied to TCR pairs. To estimate false discovery rates, a later analysis permuted the HLA or CMV assignments 20 times. In a later analysis, co-occurring TCRs were grouped using DBSCAN, and TCRdist sequence similarity was added for clustering within HLA-allele-positive subsets. Repertoires with fewer than 30,000 or more than 120,000 public chains were left out of co-occurrence clustering, as were a few repertoires with anomalous nucleotide sharing. TCRdb took over this immuneACCESS table, retaining in-frame rearrangements with V and J assigned. Such tables are incomplete; in checked studies, under half of the missing clones stem from an unresolved V gene, and the remainder is unexplained. The D gene and trimming were derived from the DNA, and the V and J assignments and clone size from that table. The sample includes 220,000 or so clones, with more than 75% observed a single time. The ten largest clonotypes hold 3.5% to 4% of the sample.

V trim: 5 bases; J trim: 3 bases; unmatched bases: 11. The CDR3 covers 16 residues, taking in both the cysteine and the phenylalanine. Just the 48-base CDR3 DNA is kept, in frame starting at base 1. CDR1 and CDR2 are drawn from the germline V gene (reference sequence): LNHDA, SQIVND. Recombination linked TRBV19 to TRBJ1-1; 8 of the junction bases match TRBD1. This receptor was obtained from a male donor in good health and CMV-seronegative. The sequencing input was PBMCs. The CDR3 corresponds to CASSAWTGSLYTEAFF. The DNA sequence follows: TGTGCCAGTAGTGCCTGGACAGGGAGCCTTTACACTGAAGCTTTCTTT. Reference TRBV19 and TRBJ1-1 genes cover what lies past the CDR3, so the full variable domain is DGGITQSPKYLFRKEGQNVTLSCEQNLNHDAMYWYRQDPGQGLRLIYYSQIVNDFQKGDIAEGYSVSREKKESFPLTVTSAQKNPTAFYLCASSAWTGSLYTEAFFGQGTRLTVV.